The clone carrying this T cell receptor beta chain was seen many times. As yet, its antigen is unknown. TCRdb recomputed calls from the 5' RACE reads with MiXCR, one row per CDR3 protein. The sample has nearly 55,000 distinct CDR3 sequences, almost 25% seen once. Study observations and caveats: Tumor Treg TCRs overlapped most with tumor naive CD4+ cells.

The receptor comes from a female donor with breast cancer. Sequenced material: tumor-infiltrating naive CD4+ T cells sorted from the breast tumor. Subset meaning: naive CD4+ T cells, CD4+CD45RA+CD25-.

Here the CDR3 DNA reads TGTGCCAGCAGAGAGTCGCGAGGACACTCTGGAAACACCATATATTTT. Translating gives CASRESRGHSGNTIYF. The rearrangement joins TRBV12-3 or TRBV12-4 to TRBJ1-3; D possibly corresponds to TRBD1 (5 bases). The length of the CDR3 is 16 residues. Trimming stripped 6 bases from V and 0 bases from J, with 15 bases between.